The 25 T cell receptor beta chains given below trace back to one sample, sequenced in a study of OX40 agonist ivuxolimab in advanced cancers. The table came from immunoSEQ multiplex PCR; TCRdb's copy has only in-frame clones and leaves some out. The sample comprises roughly 77,000 clones, 70% to 85% of which are singletons, and 0.51% rests with the top ten. Sequenced material: CD4+ or CD8+ T cells sorted from blood, taken in a trial of the OX40 agonist ivuxolimab. These receptors were taken from an adult with an advanced solid tumor such as melanoma, head and neck, liver or kidney cancer.

V is TRBV9 and J is TRBJ1-1, with no clear D. Trimming took 4 bases from V and 4 from J, leaving 11 bases between them. This CDR3 comprises 13 residues. In germline, CDR1 is SGDLS, CDR2 YYNGEE. The CDR3 nucleotides read TGTGCCAGCAGCCGCCAGGTTGGCACTGAAGCTTTCTTT. This codes for CASSRQVGTEAFF. Combining the CDR3 with reference TRBV9 and TRBJ1-1 gives the whole variable domain DSGVTQTPKHLITATGQRVTLRCSPRSGDLSVYWYQQSLDQGLQFLIQYYNGEERAKGNILERFSAQQFPDLHSELNLSSLELGDSALYFCASSRQVGTEAFFGQGTRLTVV.

This clone was counted only a few times. The chain has TRBV7-7 and TRBJ2-5; 11 bases match TRBD1. Germline trimming cut 5 bases from V and 4 bases from J; bases unmatched to any gene: 9. The CDR3 is 16 residues long. From germline, CDR1 is SSHAT and CDR2 FNYEAQ (reference sequence). In DNA form, the CDR3 reads TGTGCCAGCAGCCGGCGTGGACAGGGGGCAGGAGAGACCCAGTACTTC. Translation gives CASSRRGQGAGETQYF.

The genes are TRBV28 and TRBJ2-7; D is ambiguous. The V end lost 4 bases, the J end lost 2 bases, and 15 bases lay between the germline ends. Germline-derived CDR1 and CDR2 are MDHEN and SYDVKM. The CDR3 extends over 15 amino acids. The CDR3 here is CASSSSASLPYEQYF. For the CDR3, the DNA is TGTGCCAGCAGTTCCTCAGCATCCCTACCCTACGAGCAGTACTTC. Combining the CDR3 with reference TRBV28 and TRBJ2-7 gives the whole variable domain DVKVTQSSRYLVKRTGEKVFLECVQDMDHENMFWYRQDPGLGLRLIYFSYDVKMKEKGDIPEGYSVSREKKERFSLILESASTNQTSMYLCASSSSASLPYEQYFGPGTRLTVT.

This chain uses TRBV10-1 with TRBJ1-2, with 9 nucleotides matching TRBD1. Germline V lookup: CDR1 WNHNN, CDR2 SYGVQD (reference sequence). This CDR3 comprises 13 residues. Trimming removed 7 bases from V and 6 bases from J; junction bases left unmatched: 6. CDR3 bases: TGCGCCAGCAACCCTACAGGGGGCCATGGCTACACCTTC. It specifies CASNPTGGHGYTF.

V usage is TRBV10-2 and J usage is TRBJ2-6; D is unresolved. This CDR3 is built from 18 residues. Germline V CDR1 and CDR2: WSHSY, SAAADI. V shed 4 bases and J shed 5 bases, with 21 bases lying between them. CDR3 sequence: CASSGRHTSNSRANVLTF. For the CDR3, the DNA is TGCGCCAGCAGTGGCCGTCACACTTCTAACAGTCGGGCCAACGTCCTGACTTTC.

Here the CDR3 DNA reads TGTGCCAGCAGCCCAAGGACAGGGGGAGAGTCCAAGCAGTACTTC. Protein sequence: CASSPRTGGESKQYF. The chain is built from TRBV7-6 and TRBJ2-7; 10 bases line up with TRBD1. Germline lookup yields CDR1 SGHVS and CDR2 FNYEAQ. With V trimmed by 5 bases and J by 8 bases, 12 bases remained unmatched. The CDR3 covers 15 residues. The whole variable domain, filled in from reference TRBV7-6 and TRBJ2-7, reads GAGVSQSPRYKVTKRGQDVALRCDPISGHVSLYWYRQALGQGPEFLTYFNYEAQQDKSGLPNDRFSAERPEGSISTLTIQRTEQRDSAMYRCASSPRTGGESKQYFGPGTRLTVT.

The gene calls are TRBV5-1 and TRBJ2-3; D assignment may be TRBD1 or TRBD2 (5 bases each). This CDR3 region has 19 residues. Trimming took 6 bases from V and 1 from J, leaving 27 bases between them. Germline CDR1 reads SGHRS; CDR2 reads YFSETQ. In DNA form, the CDR3 reads TGCGCCAGCACCACCTCAGGGAGCCTAACTAAAAGAGGCACAGATACGCAGTATTTT. It encodes CASTTSGSLTKRGTDTQYF.

In its sample, this clone was seen once. The chain joins TRBV4-1 to TRBJ1-2; tentative D call: TRBD1 (6 bases). The ends were cut back, 4 bases at V and 8 bases at J, with 20 bases in the middle. There are 15 residues in the CDR3. Per the germline V gene, CDR1 is MGHRA and CDR2 is YSYEKL. Here the CDR3 reads CASSPSGAGDWGYTF. CDR3 bases: TGCGCCAGCAGCCCCAGCGGGGCAGGGGACTGGGGCTACACCTTC.

This sequence joins TRBV7-2 and TRBJ2-5; the match to TRBD2 covers 10 bases. CDR3 length equals 15 residues. With V trimmed by 5 bases and J by 4 bases, 7 bases remained unmatched. CDR1 is SGHTA and CDR2 is FQGNSA in the germline V gene. CDR3 sequence reads: CASSPGSGGAETQYF. The CDR3 nucleotides are TGTGCCAGCAGCCCAGGAAGCGGGGGGGCAGAGACCCAGTACTTC.

The chain carries TRBV4-3 and TRBJ1-1; D is perhaps TRBD1 (5 bases). V lost 1 base, J lost 0 bases, and 9 bases lay in between. The CDR3 contains 15 residues. Per germline, CDR1 LGHNA and CDR2 YSLEER. The CDR3 DNA follows: TGCGCCAGCAGCCAAGGGGGCGGGGTGAACACTGAAGCTTTCTTT. Translating gives CASSQGGGVNTEAFF.

The chain uses TRBV19 and TRBJ1-4; no clear D. The CDR3 is made up of 14 amino acids. Trimming left V 2 bases short and J 7 bases short, with 11 bases between. CDR1 LNHDA and CDR2 SQIVND come from the germline V gene (reference sequence). CDR3 DNA sequence: TGTGCCAGTAGTATAAGTAGGGCCCGTGAAAAACTGTTTTTT. Residues: CASSISRAREKLFF.

This clone was seen once. Mismatch with germline at one junction end may stem from a read error. V gene TRBV7-9 combines with J gene TRBJ1-4; D uncertain. This CDR3 comprises 14 residues. Germline-derived CDR1 and CDR2 are SEHNR and FQNEAQ (reference sequence). The CDR3 DNA sequence: TGTGCCAGCAGCTTACCCCGGATTAATAAAAAACTGTTTTTT. It is translated as CASSLPRINKKLFF. Looking up the rest from reference TRBV7-9 and TRBJ1-4 gives the full variable domain: DTGVSQNPRHKITKRGQNVTFRCDPISEHNRLYWYRQTLGQGPEFLTYFQNEAQLEKSRLLSDRFSAERPKGSFSTLEIQRTEQGDSAMYLCASSLPRINKKLFFGSGTQLSVL.

The chain couples TRBV5-6 to TRBJ2-2; D might be TRBD1 (5 bases). V gave up 5 bases and J gave up 3 bases, with 17 bases separating them. The V gene's germline CDR1 is SGHDT and CDR2 YYEEEE. This CDR3 spans 16 amino acids. The DNA for the CDR3 is TGTGCCAGCAGGCCAAATGGCCAGGGCTACACCGGGGAGCTGTTTTTT. As protein: CASRPNGQGYTGELFF. The full variable domain, in which reference TRBV5-6 and TRBJ2-2 provide the parts outside the CDR3, is DAGVTQSPTHLIKTRGQQVTLRCSPKSGHDTVSWYQQALGQGPQFIFQYYEEEERQRGNFPDRFSGHQFPNYSSELNVNALLLGDSALYLCASRPNGQGYTGELFFGEGSRLTVL.

The CDR3, as DNA: TGTGCCAGTAGTACGGACAGGGGCCGGAGCACAGATACGCAGTATTTT. It specifies CASSTDRGRSTDTQYF. This chain joins TRBV19 and TRBJ2-3, with 9 bases matching TRBD1. CDR3 length: 16 residues. Trimming took 4 bases from V and 0 from J; bases not matched to a gene: 5. CDR1 LNHDA and CDR2 SQIVND come from the germline V gene (reference sequence).

The chain couples TRBV7-2 to TRBJ1-6; D remains ambiguous. The V end was cut by 0 bases, the J end by 7 bases, with 4 bases between. Looked up from germline, CDR1 is SGHTA and CDR2 is FQGNSA. CDR3 length: 13 residues. CDR3 in DNA: TGTGCCAGCAGCTTAGCCGAGAATTCACCCCTCCACTTT. Its protein product is CASSLAENSPLHF. The whole variable domain, remainder taken from reference TRBV7-2 and TRBJ1-6, is GAGVSQSPSNKVTEKGKDVELRCDPISGHTALYWYRQSLGQGLEFLIYFQGNSAPDKSGLPSDRFSAERTGGSVSTLTIQRTQQEDSAVYLCASSLAENSPLHFGNGTRLTVT.

This clone was detected only once. The chain combines TRBV5-5 with TRBJ1-2; 7 nucleotides align to TRBD1. Germline lookup yields CDR1 SGHKS and CDR2 YYEKEE (reference sequence). This CDR3 is built from 15 residues. V was clipped by 0 bases and J by 4 bases; unmatched bases: 6. The CDR3, as DNA: TGTGCCAGCAGCTTGGAACAGGGGTACGGCTATGGCTACACCTTC. It is translated as CASSLEQGYGYGYTF.

The gene calls are TRBV10-3 and TRBJ1-1, with D maybe TRBD1 (6 bases). This CDR3 is 16 amino acids long. Looked up from germline, CDR1 is ENHRY and CDR2 is SYGVKD. V was cut by 6 bases and J by 1 base, with 18 bases left in between. CDR3 in DNA: TGTGCCATCAGCTCGCCCCCGGACAGCGGGAACACTGAAGCTTTCTTT. Its protein is CAISSPPDSGNTEAFF.

The chain joins TRBV4-1 to TRBJ1-2; TRBD1 agrees at 10 bases. The CDR3 is 15 amino acids. Germline V gives CDR1 MGHRA, CDR2 YSYEKL. V lost 1 base, J lost 8 bases, and 7 bases stayed unmatched. CDR3 coding DNA: TGCGCCAGCAGCCAAGGGGCCGGGACAGGGGCGGGCTACACCTTC. Translated, it gives CASSQGAGTGAGYTF.

The chain combines TRBV5-1 with TRBJ2-3; D may be TRBD1 (5 bases). The V gene lost 4 bases and the J gene lost 2 bases, with 8 bases spanning the gap. CDR1 is SGHRS, CDR2 YFSETQ, per germline. The CDR3 is 13 amino acids. The CDR3 nucleotides are TGCGCCAGCAGCGTAGGGGCCACAGATACGCAGTATTTT. Residues: CASSVGATDTQYF.

This clone showed up just a few times. This chain connects TRBV5-4 to TRBJ2-1; TRBD2 is a possible D gene (5 bases). With 9 bases removed from V and 6 bases from J, the gap between germline ends came to 22 bases. This CDR3 contains 15 residues. Germline V gene data show CDR1 as SGHNT and CDR2 as YYREEE (reference sequence). In DNA form, the CDR3 reads TGTGCCACCCTTTCCCGGACTGACTTATCCAATGAGCAGTTCTTC. Its protein product is CATLSRTDLSNEQFF.

The chain has TRBV19 and TRBJ2-7; D unresolved. CDR1 and CDR2 (germline): LNHDA, SQIVND (reference sequence). This CDR3 has 13 amino acids. Trimming stripped 6 bases from V and 3 bases from J, with 12 bases between. DNA of the CDR3: TGTGCCAGTAGCAGCCTCGAACTCTACGAGCAGTACTTC. Its translation is CASSSLELYEQYF.

CDR3 bases: TGTGCCAGTAGTGAGCCTAGAGGGACTTCGGGTGAGACCCAGTACTTC. Protein sequence: CASSEPRGTSGETQYF. The J gene is TRBJ2-5, the V gene TRBV19, with D maybe TRBD2 (6 bases). Germline CDR1 is LNHDA and CDR2 is SQIVND (reference sequence). Trimming left V 5 bases short and J 5 bases short, with 21 bases between. The length of the CDR3 is 16 residues.

The sample holds one count of this clone. The V and J genes are TRBV11-2 and TRBJ1-6; the D gene is possibly TRBD1 (6 bases). Between the trimmed V and J ends, which lost 0 bases and 9 bases, there was a span of 12 bases. The CDR3 consists of 15 residues. Germline CDR1 reads SGHAT; CDR2 reads FQNNGV. This CDR3 is CASSLEAGGGSPLHF. The CDR3 DNA is TGTGCCAGCAGCTTAGAGGCGGGGGGCGGTTCACCCCTCCACTTT.

J is TRBJ1-2 and V is TRBV20-1; no definite D call. Germline assignment: CDR1 DFQATT and CDR2 SNEGSKA (reference sequence). The ends were cut back, 3 bases at V and 8 bases at J, with 10 bases in the middle. CDR3 length equals 11 residues. In DNA, the CDR3 is TGCAGTGCTAGCCCGGGTCAGGGCTACACCTTC. It codes for CSASPGQGYTF.

The chain employs TRBV19 and TRBJ2-1; possibly TRBD2 for D (6 bases). Trimming took off 6 bases at V and 5 bases at J, with 17 bases between the two ends. The CDR3 runs to 15 residues. The V gene's germline CDR1 is LNHDA and CDR2 SQIVND (reference sequence). The CDR3 loop reads CASRRGARQNNEQFF. The DNA of the CDR3 is TGTGCCAGTAGGCGGGGAGCCCGACAGAACAATGAGCAGTTCTTC.